This T cell receptor beta chain was documented in a study of shared clonotypes between healthy human individuals. At the level of the study: Three plates were used per donor for CD4 naive, three for CD4 memory, two for CD8 naive and one for CD8 memory.

The CDR3 has 14 amino acids. Germline V gene data show CDR1 as MNHEY and CDR2 as SVGAGI. V trimming: 5 bases; J trimming: 1 base; junction bases outside the gene matches: 4. All of the donors resided in Nashville, Tennessee, and each was a Caucasian adult. Researchers ran the assay at a deep level. The authors' processing: Filtering of immunoSEQ junctional sequences could not match full-length read filtering. Generated by immunoSEQ multiplex PCR, the TCRdb table keeps only in-frame clones and is missing some. That table supplies the V and J calls and clone size; D and trimming were determined from the DNA. The sample carries approximately 2.4 million clones, approximately 94% recorded once.

This sequence originates from a young man in good health. The sample taken for sequencing was naive CD4+ T cells sorted from blood. Specified subset: CD45RA+ positively selected. This chain links TRBV6-5 with TRBJ2-5; 7 nucleotides match TRBD1. The CDR3 bases are TGTGCCAGCAGTCCGGGACAGATCCAAGAGACCCAGTACTTC. Its translation: CASSPGQIQETQYF.